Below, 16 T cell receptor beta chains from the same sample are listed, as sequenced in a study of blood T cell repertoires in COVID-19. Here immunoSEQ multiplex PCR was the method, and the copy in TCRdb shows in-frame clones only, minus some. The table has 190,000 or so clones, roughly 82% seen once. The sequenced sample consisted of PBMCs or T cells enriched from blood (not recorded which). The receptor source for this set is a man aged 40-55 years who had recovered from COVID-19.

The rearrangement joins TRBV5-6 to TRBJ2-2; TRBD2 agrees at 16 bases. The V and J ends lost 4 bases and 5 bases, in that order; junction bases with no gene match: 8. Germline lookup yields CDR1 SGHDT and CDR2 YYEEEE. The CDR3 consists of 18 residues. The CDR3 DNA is TGTGCCAGCAGCGGACCGGGACTAGCGGGAGGGAGGACCGGGGAGCTGTTTTTT. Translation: CASSGPGLAGGRTGELFF.

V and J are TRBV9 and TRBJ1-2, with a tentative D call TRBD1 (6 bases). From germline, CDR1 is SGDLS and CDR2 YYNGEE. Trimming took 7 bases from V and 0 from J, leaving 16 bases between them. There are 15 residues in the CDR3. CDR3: CASSTGGYTNYGYTF. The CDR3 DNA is TGTGCCAGCTCCACGGGGGGCTACACTAACTATGGCTACACCTTC.

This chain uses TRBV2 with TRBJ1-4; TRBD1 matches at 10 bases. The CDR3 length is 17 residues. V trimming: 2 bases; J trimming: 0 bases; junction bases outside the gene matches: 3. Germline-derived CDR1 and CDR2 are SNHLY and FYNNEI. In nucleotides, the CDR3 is TGTGCCAGCAGTGAACTCGGACAGGGGGCAACTAATGAAAAACTGTTTTTT. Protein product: CASSELGQGATNEKLFF.

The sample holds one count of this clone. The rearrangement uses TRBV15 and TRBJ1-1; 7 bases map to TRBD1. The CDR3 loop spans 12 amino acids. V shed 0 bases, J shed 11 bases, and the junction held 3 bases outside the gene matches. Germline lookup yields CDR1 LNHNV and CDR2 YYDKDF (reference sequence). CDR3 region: CATSRDTGDAFF. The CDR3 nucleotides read TGTGCCACCAGCAGAGATACAGGGGATGCTTTCTTT.

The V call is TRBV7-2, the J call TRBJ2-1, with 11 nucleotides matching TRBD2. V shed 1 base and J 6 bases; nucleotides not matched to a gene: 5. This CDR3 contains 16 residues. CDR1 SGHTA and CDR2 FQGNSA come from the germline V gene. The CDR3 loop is CASSLVYLAGGNEQFF. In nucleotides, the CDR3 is TGTGCCAGCAGCTTAGTGTACCTAGCGGGGGGCAATGAGCAGTTCTTC.

The CDR3 loop reads CASSLNAENTIYF. DNA of the CDR3: TGTGCCAGCAGTCTCAATGCGGAAAACACCATATATTTT. The gene calls are TRBV6-5 and TRBJ1-3; no clear D. CDR3 size: 13 residues. CDR1 is MNHEY, CDR2 SVGAGI, per germline. V lost 5 bases and J 6 bases, leaving 11 bases between the germline ends.

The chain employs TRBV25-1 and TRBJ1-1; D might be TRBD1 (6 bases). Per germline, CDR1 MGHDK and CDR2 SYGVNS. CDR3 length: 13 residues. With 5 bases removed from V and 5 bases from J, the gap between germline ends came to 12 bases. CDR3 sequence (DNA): TGTGCCAGCAGTCCGGGGAGGGGGACTGAAGCTTTCTTT. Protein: CASSPGRGTEAFF.

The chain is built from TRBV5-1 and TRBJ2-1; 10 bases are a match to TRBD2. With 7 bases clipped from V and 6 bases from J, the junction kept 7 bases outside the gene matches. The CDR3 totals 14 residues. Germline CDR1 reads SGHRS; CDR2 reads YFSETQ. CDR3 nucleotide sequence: TGCGCCAGCGGGCTAGCGGGAGCACGCAATGAGCAGTTCTTC. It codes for CASGLAGARNEQFF.

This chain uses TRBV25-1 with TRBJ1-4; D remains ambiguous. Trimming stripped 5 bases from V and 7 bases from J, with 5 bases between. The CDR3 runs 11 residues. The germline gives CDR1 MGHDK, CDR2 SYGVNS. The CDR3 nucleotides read TGTGCCAGCAGTCCGGGTGAAAAACTGTTTTTT. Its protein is CASSPGEKLFF.

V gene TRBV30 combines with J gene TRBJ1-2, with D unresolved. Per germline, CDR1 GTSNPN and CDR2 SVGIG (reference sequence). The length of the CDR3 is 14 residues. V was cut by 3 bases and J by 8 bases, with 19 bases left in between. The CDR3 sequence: CAWRVNIPLYGYTF. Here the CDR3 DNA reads TGTGCCTGGAGGGTAAATATCCCCCTATACGGCTACACCTTC.

Here the CDR3 reads CATSDLAGDTSGANVLTF. In DNA form, the CDR3 reads TGTGCCACCAGTGATTTGGCGGGAGACACCTCTGGGGCCAACGTCCTGACTTTC. This chain links TRBV24-1 with TRBJ2-6; TRBD2 aligns across 7 bases. CDR1 and CDR2 from the germline V gene are KGHDR and SFDVKD. This CDR3 comprises 18 residues. The V gene end was trimmed by 0 bases and the J gene end by 0 bases; junction bases not matched to a gene: 4.

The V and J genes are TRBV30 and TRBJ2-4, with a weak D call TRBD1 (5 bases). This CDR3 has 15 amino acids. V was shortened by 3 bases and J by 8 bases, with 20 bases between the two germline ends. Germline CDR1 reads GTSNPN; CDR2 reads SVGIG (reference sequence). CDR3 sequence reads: CAWSLSRDFRDIQYF. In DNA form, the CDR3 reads TGTGCCTGGAGCCTGTCCAGGGATTTTAGGGACATTCAGTACTTC. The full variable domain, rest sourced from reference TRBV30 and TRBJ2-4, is SQTIHQWPATLVQPVGSPLSLECTVEGTSNPNLYWYRQAAGRGLQLLFYSVGIGQISSEVPQNLSASRPQDRQFILSSKKLLLSDSGFYLCAWSLSRDFRDIQYFGAGTRLSVL.

The CDR3, as DNA: TGCAGCGTCGCGACACTCGGCGGGACAGTGAGGGAGACCCAGTACTTC. It translates to CSVATLGGTVRETQYF. This sequence joins TRBV29-1 and TRBJ2-5; D perhaps matches TRBD1 (7 bases). Germline V lookup: CDR1 SQVTM, CDR2 ANQGSEA. The CDR3 contains 16 residues. V was shortened by 6 bases and J by 5 bases, with 25 bases between the two germline ends.

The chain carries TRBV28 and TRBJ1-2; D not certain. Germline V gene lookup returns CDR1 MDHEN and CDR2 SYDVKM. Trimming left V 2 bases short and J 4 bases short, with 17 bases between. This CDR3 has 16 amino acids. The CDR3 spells CASSLPRGTAVYGYTF. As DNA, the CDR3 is TGTGCCAGCAGTTTACCTCGAGGCACCGCAGTCTATGGCTACACCTTC.

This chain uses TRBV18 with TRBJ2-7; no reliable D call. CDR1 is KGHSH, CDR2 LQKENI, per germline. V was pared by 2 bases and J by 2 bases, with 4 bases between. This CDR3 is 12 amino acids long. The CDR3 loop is CASSPGPYEQYF. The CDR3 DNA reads TGTGCCAGCTCACCAGGGCCCTACGAGCAGTACTTC. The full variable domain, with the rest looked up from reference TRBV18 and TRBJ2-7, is NAGVMQNPRHLVRRRGQEARLRCSPMKGHSHVYWYRQLPEEGLKFMVYLQKENIIDESGMPKERFSAEFPKEGPSILRIQQVVRGDSAAYFCASSPGPYEQYFGPGTRLTVT.

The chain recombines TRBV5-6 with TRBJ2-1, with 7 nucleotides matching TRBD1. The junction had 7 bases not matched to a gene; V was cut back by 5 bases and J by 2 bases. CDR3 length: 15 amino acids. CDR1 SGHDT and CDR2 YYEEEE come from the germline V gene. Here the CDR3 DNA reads TGTGCCAGCAGGGGCCGGGACAGACCCTACAATGAGCAGTTCTTC. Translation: CASRGRDRPYNEQFF.